These 28 T cell receptor beta chains share one sample of origin, sequenced in a study of shared clonotypes between healthy human individuals. CD45RO-negative CD8 cells positively selected for CCR7 made up the naive population, which excluded terminally differentiated effector memory CD45RA+ cells. This table comes from immunoSEQ multiplex PCR, and its TCRdb copy is limited to in-frame clones, with some not included. The data hold about 2,200,000 clones, with about 93% observed a single time. Material for sequencing was naive CD8+ T cells from PBMCs. Source of these receptors: a man younger than 35 in good health. Some clones in this sample may be carry-over from other donors' samples.

The V and J genes are TRBV27 and TRBJ2-1, with 9 bases matching TRBD2. Germline assignment: CDR1 MNHEY and CDR2 SMNVEV (reference sequence). Trimming took 5 bases from V and 4 from J; bases not matched to a gene: 6. The CDR3 consists of 15 residues. The CDR3 DNA reads as TGTGCCAGCAGTGATCGACTAGCGGATTACAATGAGCAGTTCTTC. The encoded protein is CASSDRLADYNEQFF.

The CDR3 region is CASVGPDTANYGYTF. In nucleotides, the CDR3 is TGTGCCAGCGTGGGGCCCGACACAGCTAACTATGGCTACACCTTC. The V and J genes are TRBV28 and TRBJ1-2; perhaps TRBD1 as D (5 bases). The CDR3 has 15 residues. Germline CDR1 and CDR2: MDHEN and SYDVKM. Trimming pared 8 bases from V and 0 bases from J, leaving 16 bases between.

The CDR3 region is CASKGQNTGELFF. The CDR3 coding sequence is TGTGCCAGCAAGGGACAGAACACCGGGGAGCTGTTTTTT. The chain joins TRBV7-9 to TRBJ2-2, with a possible D match to TRBD1 (6 bases). This CDR3 spans 13 amino acids. Germline loops: CDR1 SEHNR, CDR2 FQNEAQ (reference sequence). Deletions cut 7 bases from V and 1 base from J, with 7 bases between. The full variable domain, completed using reference TRBV7-9 and TRBJ2-2, is DTGVSQNPRHKITKRGQNVTFRCDPISEHNRLYWYRQTLGQGPEFLTYFQNEAQLEKSRLLSDRFSAERPKGSFSTLEIQRTEQGDSAMYLCASKGQNTGELFFGEGSRLTVL.

As for this clone: A junction end diverges from the germline sequence, so it may reflect a read error. The CDR3 coding sequence is TGTGCCATCAGTGAAGGGCTAGCCCAAAACATTCAGTACTTC. As protein: CAISEGLAQNIQYF. V and J are TRBV10-3 and TRBJ2-4, with D maybe TRBD2 (5 bases). Germline CDR1 and CDR2: ENHRY and SYGVKD. The CDR3 contains 14 residues.

The chain joins TRBV7-3 to TRBJ1-3, with D unresolved. Germline CDR1 and CDR2: SGHTA and FQGTGA. Trimming pared 5 bases from V and 1 base from J, leaving 12 bases between. This CDR3 comprises 15 residues. The CDR3 nucleotides are TGTGCCAGCAGCCCGAACGGGCTATCTGGAAACACCATATATTTT. The encoded protein is CASSPNGLSGNTIYF.

The gene calls are TRBV10-2 and TRBJ2-3, with TRBD2 as a possible D gene (5 bases). V lost 0 bases, J lost 0 bases, and 16 bases lay in between. Germline V CDR1 and CDR2: WSHSY, SAAADI. CDR3 length equals 18 residues. CDR3 coding DNA: TGCGCCAGCAGTGAGTCGTGGAGGTACACCACTAGCACAGATACGCAGTATTTT. This encodes CASSESWRYTTSTDTQYF.

The chain employs TRBV5-5 and TRBJ2-7; 10 bases agree with TRBD2. CDR3 length equals 14 residues. CDR1 is SGHKS, CDR2 YYEKEE, per germline (reference sequence). The trim removed 3 bases at V and 4 bases at J, leaving 4 bases unmatched. The CDR3 protein is CASSSSGRAYEQYF. For the CDR3, the DNA is TGTGCCAGCAGCTCTAGCGGGAGAGCTTACGAGCAGTACTTC.

About this clone itself: The same CDR3 arises from other DNA sequences in this sample as well. The DNA for the CDR3 is TGTGCCAGCAGCCTGAGCACAGATACGCAGTATTTT. It encodes CASSLSTDTQYF. The V call is TRBV7-6, the J call TRBJ2-3; D is unclear. CDR3 size: 12 residues. V lost 5 bases to trimming and J lost 0 bases, with 3 bases between them. The V gene's germline CDR1 is SGHVS and CDR2 FNYEAQ.

The chain carries TRBV19 and TRBJ1-5; TRBD1 matches at 7 bases. The CDR3 is 15 residues long. Trimming took 5 bases from V and 2 from J; bases not matched to a gene: 6. From germline, CDR1 is LNHDA and CDR2 SQIVND (reference sequence). CDR3 sequence: CASSSTTGGNQPQHF. CDR3 DNA sequence: TGTGCCAGTAGTTCGACAACAGGGGGCAATCAGCCCCAGCATTTT. The full variable domain, its missing parts supplied by reference TRBV19 and TRBJ1-5, is DGGITQSPKYLFRKEGQNVTLSCEQNLNHDAMYWYRQDPGQGLRLIYYSQIVNDFQKGDIAEGYSVSREKKESFPLTVTSAQKNPTAFYLCASSSTTGGNQPQHFGDGTRLSIL.

V and J are TRBV6-5 and TRBJ2-1; 8 positions agree with TRBD2. The CDR3 spans 15 residues. V dropped 6 bases and J dropped 5; count of bases not matched to a gene: 9. In germline, CDR1 is MNHEY, CDR2 SVGAGI. The CDR3 nucleotides read TGTGCCAGCAGCCAGGGACTAGTCCTCCACAATGAGCAGTTCTTC. As protein: CASSQGLVLHNEQFF.

The gene calls are TRBV7-2 and TRBJ2-7; a possible D gene is TRBD1 (6 bases). The CDR3 extends over 13 amino acids. Germline V gene sequence: CDR1 SGHTA, CDR2 FQGNSA. Deletions cut 5 bases from V and 7 bases from J, with 15 bases between. CDR3 nucleotides: TGTGCCAGCAGCAATAGGACAGCTTGGGAGCAGTACTTC. Its translation: CASSNRTAWEQYF.

This chain links TRBV28 with TRBJ2-2; 12 positions match TRBD2. Looked up from germline, CDR1 is MDHEN and CDR2 is SYDVKM. Unmatched junction bases numbered 16, after V lost 5 bases and J lost 6 bases. CDR3 length: 19 amino acids. The DNA for the CDR3 is TGTGCCAGCAGTCCAAGCCTTCTCCGACTAGCGGGAGATGCCGGGGAGCTGTTTTTT. This translates into CASSPSLLRLAGDAGELFF.

This rearrangement joins TRBV11-2 to TRBJ2-2, with a tentative D call TRBD2 (6 bases). Trimming left V 5 bases short and J 0 bases short, with 13 bases between. The CDR3 sequence is 16 residues long. Germline V gene sequence: CDR1 SGHAT, CDR2 FQNNGV. The CDR3 DNA reads TGTGCCAGCAGCCCACGGGGAGGACCGAACACCGGGGAGCTGTTTTTT. Its translation is CASSPRGGPNTGELFF.

V gene TRBV4-2 combines with J gene TRBJ1-3; no clear D. Germline values: CDR1 LGHNA, CDR2 YNFKEQ. The CDR3 is 18 residues long. V was shortened by 0 bases and J by 2 bases, with 17 bases between the two germline ends. The CDR3 DNA reads TGTGCCAGCAGCCAAGATAGGTGGTCTGACGATACTGGAAACACCATATATTTT. Its translation: CASSQDRWSDDTGNTIYF.

The chain joins TRBV7-9 to TRBJ2-2, with a tentative D call TRBD2 (6 bases). The CDR3 has 15 residues. Germline-derived CDR1 and CDR2 are SEHNR and FQNEAQ (reference sequence). The ends were cut back, 5 bases at V and 2 bases at J, with 12 bases in the middle. CDR3 sequence: CASSHRRGNTGELFF. CDR3 in DNA: TGTGCCAGCAGCCATAGGCGGGGTAACACCGGGGAGCTGTTTTTT.

The chain links TRBV7-9 to TRBJ2-6, with TRBD1 identical over 8 bases. The germline V gene has CDR1 SEHNR and CDR2 FQNEAQ (reference sequence). V dropped 2 bases and J dropped 0; count of bases not matched to a gene: 6. CDR3 length: 18 amino acids. For the CDR3, the DNA is TGTGCCAGCAGCTTATCGCGGACAGGGCGCTCTGGGGCCAACGTCCTGACTTTC. Its translation is CASSLSRTGRSGANVLTF.

The rearrangement joins TRBV2 to TRBJ2-1, with a possible D match to TRBD2 (5 bases). CDR3 length: 15 amino acids. V was pared by 6 bases and J by 1 base, with 13 bases between. Per the germline V gene, CDR1 is SNHLY and CDR2 is FYNNEI. In nucleotides, the CDR3 is TGTGCCAGCAGGCCCCCCGAGGGATCCTACAATGAGCAGTTCTTC. Amino acid sequence: CASRPPEGSYNEQFF.

V usage is TRBV16 and J usage is TRBJ1-5, with D possibly TRBD1 on 5 matching bases. This CDR3 contains 12 residues. Looked up from germline, CDR1 is KGHSY and CDR2 is FQNENV. V lost 4 bases and J 8 bases, leaving 9 bases between the germline ends. CDR3 nucleotides: TGTGCCAGCAGCCGCAGGGTAGAGCCCCAGCATTTT. Translating gives CASSRRVEPQHF. Full variable domain (remainder filled in from reference TRBV16 and TRBJ1-5): GEEVAQTPKHLVRGEGQKAKLYCAPIKGHSYVFWYQQVLKNEFKFLISFQNENVFDETGMPKERFSAKCLPNSPCSLEIQATKLEDSAVYFCASSRRVEPQHFGDGTRLSIL.

V and J are TRBV5-4 and TRBJ2-2; D tentatively reads TRBD1 or TRBD2 (5 bases each). CDR1 and CDR2 (germline): SGHNT, YYREEE (reference sequence). V lost 2 bases and J 7 bases, leaving 9 bases between the germline ends. This CDR3 is built from 13 residues. The CDR3 region has the DNA TGTGCCAGCAGCTTCGATGGGGGCGGGGAGCTGTTTTTT. Amino acids: CASSFDGGGELFF. Looking up the rest from reference TRBV5-4 and TRBJ2-2 gives the full variable domain: ETGVTQSPTHLIKTRGQQVTLRCSSQSGHNTVSWYQQALGQGPQFIFQYYREEENGRGNFPPRFSGLQFPNYSSELNVNALELDDSALYLCASSFDGGGELFFGEGSRLTVL.

V is TRBV11-3 and J is TRBJ2-6; TRBD1 might be the D (7 bases). V was cut by 5 bases and J by 3 bases, with 20 bases left in between. The CDR3 runs to 18 residues. From germline, CDR1 is SGHNT and CDR2 YENEEA. The CDR3 DNA is TGTGCCAGCAGCCCCGGGGGAACAGGGGAAGATGGGGCCAACGTCCTGACTTTC. The encoded protein is CASSPGGTGEDGANVLTF.

The rearrangement uses TRBV6-1 and TRBJ1-2; possibly TRBD1 for D (6 bases). This CDR3 is built from 17 residues. The V gene lost 0 bases and the J gene lost 5 bases, with 19 bases spanning the gap. CDR1 is MNHNS, CDR2 SASEGT, per germline. The CDR3, as DNA: TGTGCCAGCAGTGAAGCCGGGGGGCCTGGCAGACGTTATGGCTACACCTTC. As protein: CASSEAGGPGRRYGYTF.

This clone occurred once. CDR3: CASSQDVTSEGDTQYF. In nucleotides, the CDR3 is TGCGCCAGCAGCCAAGATGTCACTAGCGAGGGAGATACGCAGTATTTT. The chain carries TRBV4-3 and TRBJ2-3, with 7 bases fitting TRBD2. The CDR3 is 16 residues long. V lost 0 bases to trimming and J lost 5 bases; unmatched junction nucleotides: 8. Germline lookup yields CDR1 LGHNA and CDR2 YSLEER.

This chain connects TRBV7-9 to TRBJ2-7; 7 bases align to TRBD1. CDR1 and CDR2 (germline): SEHNR, FQNEAQ (reference sequence). This CDR3 is 14 amino acids long. V trimming: 5 bases; J trimming: 6 bases; junction bases outside the gene matches: 10. The CDR3 here is CASSRQGKFPEQYF. The CDR3 DNA sequence: TGTGCCAGCAGCCGACAGGGTAAATTCCCCGAGCAGTACTTC.

This clone is a singleton in its sample. The chain's CDR3 is CASSIVRLIGNQPQHF. DNA of the CDR3: TGTGCCAGTAGTATAGTAAGACTGATTGGCAATCAGCCCCAGCATTTT. This rearrangement joins TRBV19 to TRBJ1-5; D ambiguous. This CDR3 contains 16 residues. Germline V gene sequence: CDR1 LNHDA, CDR2 SQIVND (reference sequence). V gave up 1 base and J gave up 2 bases, with 12 bases separating them.

The V and J genes are TRBV27 and TRBJ2-7; 7 bases are shared with TRBD2. The CDR3 spans 15 residues. Looked up from germline, CDR1 is MNHEY and CDR2 is SMNVEV (reference sequence). Trimming took 4 bases from V and 4 from J; bases not matched to a gene: 10. CDR3 region: CASSSWGGMGYEQYF. CDR3 DNA: TGTGCCAGCAGTTCGTGGGGGGGAATGGGTTACGAGCAGTACTTC.

J is TRBJ1-2 and V is TRBV13, with 7 bases lining up with TRBD1. Germline CDR1 PRHDT, CDR2 FYEKMQ (reference sequence). CDR3 length: 14 amino acids. J gave up 4 bases and V 6 bases, and 8 bases lay outside the gene matches. CDR3: CASSQGTALYGYTF. Written as DNA, the CDR3 is TGTGCCAGCAGTCAAGGGACAGCACTCTATGGCTACACCTTC.

This clone showed up just once. The chain combines TRBV6-6 with TRBJ2-7; D is undetermined. The germline gives CDR1 MNHNY, CDR2 SVGAGI (reference sequence). Deletions cut 5 bases from V and 0 bases from J, with 14 bases between. CDR3 size: 15 residues. CDR3 bases: TGTGCCAGCAGTCCATGGACGGAGAGCTCCTACGAGCAGTACTTC. Residues: CASSPWTESSYEQYF.

This chain uses TRBV9 with TRBJ2-3; D is undetermined. The CDR3 totals 14 residues. V gave up 0 bases and J gave up 4 bases, with 9 bases separating them. In germline, CDR1 is SGDLS, CDR2 YYNGEE. The CDR3, as DNA: TGTGCCAGCAGCGTAGGTGGCGACGCAGATACGCAGTATTTT. This translates into CASSVGGDADTQYF.